Below, 28 T cell receptor beta chains from the same sample are listed, as sequenced in a study of cytomegalovirus exposure and HLA in healthy donors. PCR primers comprised 60 Vbeta and 13 Jbeta primers. Profiled with immunoSEQ multiplex PCR; TCRdb holds only in-frame clones, not every one. The data hold about 140,000 clones, with over 75% observed a single time. Sequencing input: PBMCs. The receptors derive from a man between 35 and 55 years old in good health and CMV-seronegative.

This chain connects TRBV30 to TRBJ1-3, with D tentatively TRBD1 (6 bases). Germline V gene sequence: CDR1 GTSNPN, CDR2 SVGIG (reference sequence). There are 13 residues in the CDR3. V was clipped by 2 bases and J by 1 base, with 6 bases between them. The CDR3: CAWSTGSGNTIYF. In DNA form, the CDR3 reads TGTGCCTGGAGTACAGGGTCTGGAAACACCATATATTTT.

The gene calls are TRBV18 and TRBJ1-1; a weak D match, TRBD1 (6 bases). V was pared by 8 bases and J by 1 base, with 20 bases between. CDR1 is KGHSH and CDR2 is LQKENI in the germline V gene. This CDR3 is 16 amino acids long. CDR3 DNA sequence: TGTGCCAGCCAAACGGGGAGGGGGGCTGAGAACACTGAAGCTTTCTTT. The encoded protein is CASQTGRGAENTEAFF.

The J gene is TRBJ2-7, the V gene TRBV10-3, with 7 bases identical to TRBD2. Looked up from germline, CDR1 is ENHRY and CDR2 is SYGVKD. CDR3 size: 13 residues. V lost 6 bases to trimming and J lost 1 base; unmatched junction nucleotides: 3. The CDR3 sequence is CAISLAESYEQYF. DNA for the CDR3: TGTGCCATCAGCCTAGCGGAATCCTACGAGCAGTACTTC.

V usage is TRBV16 and J usage is TRBJ1-2; the D gene is possibly TRBD1 (5 bases). The length of the CDR3 is 11 residues. Germline V CDR1 and CDR2: KGHSY, FQNENV. V gave up 4 bases and J gave up 8 bases, with 8 bases separating them. The CDR3 nucleotides read TGTGCCAGCAGCCCCCGGGGGGGCTACACCTTC. Residues: CASSPRGGYTF.

The table lists this clone with a count of one. The CDR3 is CATSRDMEDQPQHF. CDR3 nucleotide sequence: TGTGCCACCAGCAGAGATATGGAGGATCAGCCCCAGCATTTT. The J gene is TRBJ1-5, the V gene TRBV15; D is ambiguous. This CDR3 contains 14 residues. Germline CDR1 reads LNHNV; CDR2 reads YYDKDF (reference sequence). V lost 0 bases and J lost 5, with 8 bases in between. Together with reference TRBV15 and TRBJ1-5, the CDR3 gives the full variable domain: DAMVIQNPRYQVTQFGKPVTLSCSQTLNHNVMYWYQQKSSQAPKLLFHYYDKDFNNEADTPDNFQSRRPNTSFCFLDIRSPGLGDTAMYLCATSRDMEDQPQHFGDGTRLSIL.

CDR3 sequence reads: CASRGDSSYNEQFF. CDR3 DNA: TGTGCCAGCAGAGGGGACAGCTCCTACAATGAGCAGTTCTTC. The chain is built from TRBV6-5 and TRBJ2-1; the match to TRBD1 covers 7 bases. Germline V gene lookup returns CDR1 MNHEY and CDR2 SVGAGI. Trimming cost V 6 bases and J 0 bases; bases outside gene matches: 2. CDR3 size: 14 residues.

This chain links TRBV28 with TRBJ2-7, with 8 bases matching TRBD2. Germline CDR1 and CDR2: MDHEN and SYDVKM. The CDR3 has 15 residues. The J segment lost 4 bases and the V segment lost 7 bases, leaving 12 bases of the junction unmatched. The CDR3 region is CASTDRGGRLYEQYF. CDR3 in DNA: TGTGCCAGCACCGACCGAGGCGGGAGGTTATACGAGCAGTACTTC.

This chain connects TRBV7-9 to TRBJ1-6; TRBD1 matches at 8 bases. Trimming at V came to 5 bases and at J to 2 bases, leaving 14 bases not matched to a gene. Germline CDR1 is SEHNR and CDR2 is FQNEAQ (reference sequence). This CDR3 region has 19 residues. In DNA, the CDR3 is TGTGCCAGCAGCCCCGGACAGGGACTACGAGGGGCCTATAATTCACCCCTCCACTTT. Amino acids: CASSPGQGLRGAYNSPLHF.

This clone came up once. This chain links TRBV2 with TRBJ2-3, with TRBD2 matching over 8 bases. V lost 11 bases and J lost 0; bases outside the gene matches: 4. This CDR3 region has 13 residues. Germline values: CDR1 SNHLY, CDR2 FYNNEI. The CDR3 DNA reads as TGTGCCTTACGGGAGGGGAGCACAGATACGCAGTATTTT. The encoded protein is CALREGSTDTQYF.

This sequence joins TRBV30 and TRBJ2-7; 7 positions match TRBD1. The J segment lost 6 bases and the V segment lost 0 bases, leaving 8 bases of the junction unmatched. The V gene's germline CDR1 is GTSNPN and CDR2 SVGIG (reference sequence). CDR3 size: 14 residues. The CDR3 reads CAWSVLRQGLEQYF. For the CDR3, the DNA is TGTGCCTGGAGTGTTTTGCGACAGGGCCTCGAGCAGTACTTC.

The chain links TRBV6-5 to TRBJ2-3; a weak D match, TRBD2 (6 bases). The CDR3 covers 14 residues. V was clipped by 2 bases and J by 3 bases, with 9 bases between them. Germline V gene lookup returns CDR1 MNHEY and CDR2 SVGAGI. CDR3 in DNA: TGTGCCAGCAGTTACGGGGGGTCGACAGATACGCAGTATTTT. The encoded protein is CASSYGGSTDTQYF.

The genes are TRBV19 and TRBJ2-1; TRBD1 matches at 7 bases. The CDR3 runs to 15 residues. Germline trimming cut 6 bases from V and 7 bases from J; bases unmatched to any gene: 12. CDR1 and CDR2 (germline): LNHDA, SQIVND (reference sequence). CDR3: CASSRGGPRGNEQFF. The CDR3 DNA reads TGTGCCAGTAGCAGGGGCGGGCCCAGGGGGAATGAGCAGTTCTTC. The variable domain in full, with the rest retrieved from reference TRBV19 and TRBJ2-1, is DGGITQSPKYLFRKEGQNVTLSCEQNLNHDAMYWYRQDPGQGLRLIYYSQIVNDFQKGDIAEGYSVSREKKESFPLTVTSAQKNPTAFYLCASSRGGPRGNEQFFGPGTRLTVL.

The CDR3 sequence: CSVRRGQEIHEQYF. DNA for the CDR3: TGCAGCGTCCGCAGGGGACAGGAAATTCACGAGCAGTACTTC. The chain is built from TRBV29-1 and TRBJ2-7, with TRBD1 identical over 8 bases. This CDR3 has 14 amino acids. Per germline, CDR1 SQVTM and CDR2 ANQGSEA. J gave up 5 bases and V 6 bases, and 12 bases lay outside the gene matches.

This sequence joins TRBV25-1 and TRBJ2-1, with D tentatively TRBD1 (5 bases). CDR3 length equals 13 residues. V was pared by 3 bases and J by 10 bases, with 13 bases between. The V gene's germline CDR1 is MGHDK and CDR2 SYGVNS. CDR3 amino acids: CASSDPTAAEQFF. Here the CDR3 DNA reads TGTGCCAGCAGTGACCCGACAGCAGCAGAGCAGTTCTTC.

The V and J genes are TRBV28 and TRBJ2-7; possibly TRBD1 for D (6 bases). The CDR3 is made up of 17 amino acids. Per germline, CDR1 MDHEN and CDR2 SYDVKM. Trimming left V 5 bases short and J 1 base short, with 21 bases between. The CDR3 DNA follows: TGTGCCAGCAGTGGAGCTATTGGACAGTCTGGGTCCTACGAGCAGTACTTC. It yields the protein CASSGAIGQSGSYEQYF.

The genes are TRBV5-1 and TRBJ2-5, with D unresolved. V was clipped by 0 bases and J by 0 bases, with 3 bases between them. From germline, CDR1 is SGHRS and CDR2 YFSETQ. The CDR3 is made up of 13 amino acids. The CDR3 loop reads CASSLAYQETQYF. The CDR3 DNA reads TGCGCCAGCAGCTTGGCTTACCAAGAGACCCAGTACTTC.

This chain connects TRBV15 to TRBJ2-7; D is ambiguous. The germline V and J ends were trimmed by 0 bases and 3 bases, with 12 bases remaining between them. The germline gives CDR1 LNHNV, CDR2 YYDKDF (reference sequence). This CDR3 has 15 residues. The CDR3 region has the DNA TGTGCCACCAGCAGAGATGTTAGTTCCTACTACGAGCAGTACTTC. Its protein is CATSRDVSSYYEQYF.

The chain recombines TRBV29-1 with TRBJ2-6; 8 bases agree with TRBD1. Germline CDR1 and CDR2: SQVTM and ANQGSEA. CDR3 length: 18 amino acids. J was trimmed by 0 bases and V by 1 base; bases with no gene match: 8. Written as DNA, the CDR3 is TGCAGCGTTGAAGCCCGGACAGGGACGGTCTCTGGGGCCAACGTCCTGACTTTC. It translates to CSVEARTGTVSGANVLTF.

The table lists this clone with a few counts. The chain combines TRBV19 with TRBJ1-4, with D possibly being TRBD1 (5 bases). The CDR3 is 13 amino acids. Germline CDR1 LNHDA, CDR2 SQIVND (reference sequence). V shed 7 bases and J shed 8 bases, with 14 bases lying between them. The CDR3 loop reads CASTGGEREKLFF. In nucleotides, the CDR3 is TGTGCCAGTACGGGGGGAGAAAGAGAAAAACTGTTTTTT.

This sequence joins TRBV15 and TRBJ2-1, with TRBD2 matching 7 bases. There are 15 residues in the CDR3. CDR1 and CDR2 (germline): LNHNV, YYDKDF (reference sequence). The J segment lost 4 bases and the V segment lost 3 bases, leaving 6 bases of the junction unmatched. The CDR3: CATSRASGDYNEQFF. In DNA, the CDR3 is TGTGCCACCAGCAGGGCTAGCGGAGATTACAATGAGCAGTTCTTC.

Written as DNA, the CDR3 is TGTGCCAGCAGCTTGGGACTACAGTACAATGAGCAGTTCTTC. Translating it yields CASSLGLQYNEQFF. The chain uses TRBV7-8 and TRBJ2-1, with 7 bases that match TRBD2. The CDR3 sequence is 14 residues long. Germline-derived CDR1 and CDR2 are SGHVS and FQNEAQ. V shed 3 bases, J shed 4 bases, and the junction held 3 bases outside the gene matches.

This clone appeared a few times. This chain joins TRBV28 and TRBJ2-5, with 8 bases fitting TRBD2. This CDR3 comprises 15 residues. CDR1 and CDR2 from the germline V gene are MDHEN and SYDVKM. V trimming: 3 bases; J trimming: 2 bases; junction bases outside the gene matches: 5. In nucleotides, the CDR3 is TGTGCCAGCAGTTTTGCGGGACTAGATCAAGAGACCCAGTACTTC. It yields the protein CASSFAGLDQETQYF.

CDR3 amino acids: CASSYSQGREKLFF. The CDR3 DNA reads as TGTGCCAGCAGTTACTCGCAGGGGCGAGAAAAACTGTTTTTT. The V call is TRBV6-5, the J call TRBJ1-4; D possibly corresponds to TRBD1 (6 bases). The V gene lost 0 bases and the J gene lost 8 bases, with 10 bases spanning the gap. The germline V gene has CDR1 MNHEY and CDR2 SVGAGI. The CDR3 runs 14 residues.

This clone was found once. V is TRBV5-1 and J is TRBJ2-5; 12 bases match TRBD2. The V gene's germline CDR1 is SGHRS and CDR2 YFSETQ. The V segment lost 4 bases and the J segment 5 bases; nucleotides outside the gene matches: 9. This CDR3 has 16 amino acids. The CDR3 loop reads CASSGGTSGLGETQYF. The DNA for the CDR3 is TGCGCCAGCAGCGGGGGGACTAGCGGGCTTGGGGAGACCCAGTACTTC. The complete variable domain, with remaining parts taken from reference TRBV5-1 and TRBJ2-5, reads KAGVTQTPRYLIKTRGQQVTLSCSPISGHRSVSWYQQTPGQGLQFLFEYFSETQRNKGNFPGRFSGRQFSNSRSEMNVSTLELGDSALYLCASSGGTSGLGETQYFGPGTRLLVL.

The sample holds a few counts of this clone. The chain employs TRBV5-1 and TRBJ2-7; 9 bases map to TRBD1. Germline V gene lookup returns CDR1 SGHRS and CDR2 YFSETQ. The CDR3 runs 15 residues. Trimming took 7 bases from V and 0 from J; bases not matched to a gene: 8. CDR3: CASRQETGGSYEQYF. CDR3 coding DNA: TGCGCCAGCCGGCAGGAGACAGGGGGCTCCTACGAGCAGTACTTC.

Written as DNA, the CDR3 is TGTGCCAGCAGTGAACTCGCCGGGGGGGCATTTAACTATGGCTACACCTTC. It codes for CASSELAGGAFNYGYTF. This rearrangement joins TRBV2 to TRBJ1-2; a possible D gene is TRBD1 (6 bases). The germline gives CDR1 SNHLY, CDR2 FYNNEI. This CDR3 is 17 amino acids long. V lost 2 bases to trimming and J lost 1 base, with 17 bases between them.

The genes are TRBV4-1 and TRBJ2-3, with D possibly TRBD1 on 5 matching bases. This CDR3 spans 15 amino acids. Germline CDR1 is MGHRA and CDR2 is YSYEKL. Trimming removed 1 base from V and 4 bases from J, with 12 bases in between. CDR3 bases: TGCGCCAGCAGCCAAGTAGGGGTTTCCGCAGATACGCAGTATTTT. The encoded protein is CASSQVGVSADTQYF.

The chain carries TRBV23-1 and TRBJ2-5; tentative D call: TRBD1 (6 bases). The last part of the DNA fits TRBJ2-7 better; the J call may be wrong. TRBV23-1 is an open reading frame whose function is uncertain. The CDR3 covers 14 residues. The DNA for the CDR3 is TGCGCCAGCAGTCCTGGACAGAATACCTACGAGCAGTACTTC. Its translation: CASSPGQNTYEQYF.